This TCR beta chain was sequenced for a study of T cell clusters in autoimmune cytopenias. In the study overall: A median of approximately 47,000 TRB reads per sample yielded a median approximately 2,200 distinct clonotypes. Study results and caveats: TRB repertoire shifts in secondary cytopenia and chronic lymphocytic leukemia mostly reflected lymphoma, not autoimmunity. Exclusive TRB clusters were 2.5 to 3.5-fold more numerous in healthy donors than in active autoimmune hepatitis.

TRB amplification used approximately 250 ng of peripheral blood genomic DNA. Germline V gives CDR1 KGHSH, CDR2 LQKENI. The CDR3 is 16 residues long. One tube held mixed TRB-A and TRB-B primer pools for touch-down PCR. No DNA is given; TCRdb re-called the multiplex PCR reads and lists each CDR3 protein once. Its table records more than 3,000 distinct CDR3 sequences. On this clonotype itself: Its antigen remains unidentified.

The J gene is TRBJ1-3, the V gene TRBV18; TCRdb selects TRBD1, and the lack of DNA leaves this call unchecked. The TCR was taken from a human donor with an autoimmune cytopenia or autoimmune hepatitis (not recorded which). The sample consisted of peripheral blood. CDR3 protein: CASSPNPGQGINTIYF.